The rows below give T cell receptor beta chains drawn from one sample of a study of T cells after yellow fever vaccination. Via MiXCR, TCRdb re-called the 5' RACE reads, giving one row per CDR3 protein. Of some 250,000 distinct CDR3 sequences in the sample, about 3.7% were seen once. This specimen was PBMCs, taken 15 days after the yellow fever booster vaccination. The receptors were sampled from a man younger than 35 who received the YFV17D yellow fever vaccine. The conserved cysteine and the conserved F or W are not part of the CDR3 here. Each record gives: D gene, V gene, J gene, CDR3 protein. The D gene is left open where the match is weak.

TRBD1	TRBV4-1	TRBJ1-1	ASSQIPGQGNTEAF
NA	TRBV12-3/TRBV12-4	TRBJ1-2	ASSNGRKYGYT
NA	TRBV9	TRBJ2-2	ASRRNANTGELF
TRBD2	TRBV12-3/TRBV12-4	TRBJ2-5	ASSLAGAGTETQY
NA	TRBV7-9	TRBJ1-2	ASSQYFRTEERGYT
NA	TRBV7-9	TRBJ2-2	ASSWALTPGELF
NA	TRBV6-1	TRBJ2-2	ASSLRRAGELF
TRBD2	TRBV7-2	TRBJ2-5	ASSPGSGGAGETQY
NA	TRBV11-2	TRBJ2-5	ASTGEAGMLRETQY
NA	TRBV29-1	TRBJ1-2	SVSRTTLGYT
NA	TRBV5-1	TRBJ1-6	ASGTDSGTPNSPLH
TRBD1	TRBV20-1	TRBJ1-2	SAPTGTDGYT
NA	TRBV5-5	TRBJ1-1	ASSLDGGGRNPMNTEAF
NA	TRBV21-1	TRBJ1-2	ASSKPWTGSLEIYGYT
NA	TRBV7-2	TRBJ1-3	ASSPRGASTSGNTIY
NA	TRBV5-1	TRBJ2-3	ASSLATGTDTQY
NA	TRBV18	TRBJ1-1	ASSRTGSNTEAF
NA	TRBV7-9	TRBJ2-2	ASLTVNTGELF
TRBD1	TRBV7-2	TRBJ1-1	ASSSQGGADTEAF
NA	TRBV7-6	TRBJ2-3	ASSFTYVRAEDTQY
NA	TRBV7-9	TRBJ2-1	ASSFAGETPYNEQF
NA	TRBV4-1	TRBJ1-4	ASLNPGSGNEKLF
TRBD2	TRBV12-3/TRBV12-4	TRBJ2-1	ASSRTSGGKIYNEQF
NA	TRBV6-6	TRBJ2-7	ASTPEIRGYEQY
TRBD1	TRBV6-5	TRBJ1-1	ASSYRGGPTEAF
NA	TRBV3-1	TRBJ1-1	ASSHWDRPDTEAF
TRBD2	TRBV24-1	TRBJ2-3	ATSGSSGSTDTQY
NA	TRBV20-1	TRBJ2-7	SARDRAGYEQY
NA	TRBV12-3/TRBV12-4	TRBJ1-5	ASSLQEGNQPQH
TRBD1	TRBV10-3	TRBJ1-2	AISQTQGNYGYT
NA	TRBV27	TRBJ2-7	ASSPRGPSSYEQY
NA	TRBV6-6	TRBJ2-2	ASSYRLWGKNTGELF
TRBD1	TRBV6-6	TRBJ2-3	ASSYSPRDRAVDTQY
TRBD1	TRBV15	TRBJ2-5	ATSLDRGLMETQY
NA	TRBV3-1	TRBJ2-5	ASSQGVQETQY
TRBD2	TRBV3-1	TRBJ2-3	ASSQEASGGTDTQY
NA	TRBV29-1	TRBJ2-4	SVGQIAKNIQY
NA	TRBV28	TRBJ1-5	ASSRRQPLSNQPQH
NA	TRBV5-1	TRBJ1-3	ASSYPPGGVKRGSGNTIY
TRBD2	TRBV7-2	TRBJ2-1	ASSPVTQRGAFYEQF
NA	TRBV18	TRBJ2-4	ASSPGEDIQY
NA	TRBV18	TRBJ1-2	ASSPDSYYGYT
NA	TRBV4-3	TRBJ2-1	ASSQGQRDNNEQF
NA	TRBV5-1	TRBJ2-6	ASSSDAVSGANVLT
TRBD2	TRBV4-1	TRBJ2-5	ASSPKGREGQETQY